The rows below give T cell receptor beta chains drawn from one sample of a study of molecular identifiers for immune sequencing clone quantification. In TCRdb, the PCR reads were re-called with MiXCR into one record per CDR3 protein. The sample has 88,000 or so distinct CDR3 sequences, roughly a fifth seen once. What was sequenced was naive CD8+ T cells from blood, with Jurkat cell RNA spiked in. These receptors all come from a human donor in good health. Some libraries in this study had Jurkat cell RNA spiked in. Each CDR3 is given with its conserved first and last residue. D genes are given only for firm matches. Size values are once, few and many counts, or a class for expanded clones, and some rows have none.

length | J | D | V | size | CDR3 | DNA
15 | TRBJ2-3 | TRBD1 | TRBV30 | many | CAWSGTGDSTDTQYF | TGTGCCTGGAGTGGGACAGGGGATAGCACAGATACGCAGTATTTT
14 | TRBJ2-5 | TRBD1 | TRBV7-9 | many | CASSLVQGEETQYF | TGTGCCAGCAGCTTGGTCCAGGGGGAAGAGACCCAGTACTTC
13 | TRBJ2-7 | . | TRBV20-1 | . | CSARQGVSYEQYF | TGCAGTGCTAGACAGGGTGTATCCTACGAGCAGTACTTC
14 | TRBJ2-7 | . | TRBV4-1 | . | CASSQVQGDDEQYF | TGCGCCAGCAGCCAAGTTCAAGGGGACGACGAGCAGTACTTC
14 | TRBJ1-5 | TRBD1 | TRBV27 | many | CASKHTGANQPQHF | TGTGCCAGCAAACACACAGGGGCCAATCAGCCCCAGCATTTT
15 | TRBJ2-1 | TRBD1 | TRBV27 | . | CASSGTGQGRNEQFF | TGTGCCAGCAGCGGGACAGGCCAGGGGCGCAATGAGCAGTTCTTC
15 | TRBJ2-2 | . | TRBV7-9 | few | CASSLSGQMTGGLFF | TGTGCCAGCAGCTTATCCGGACAGATGACCGGGGGGCTGTTTTTT
17 | TRBJ2-1 | . | TRBV3-1 | few | CASSQDRGDRPYNEQFF | TGTGCCAGCAGCCAAGATCGTGGAGACAGGCCATACAATGAGCAGTTCTTC
15 | TRBJ2-2 | . | TRBV7-9 | many | CASSSDSSPTGELFF | TGTGCCAGCAGCTCGGACTCCTCCCCCACCGGGGAGCTGTTTTTT
15 | TRBJ1-1 | . | TRBV9 | many | CASSVGGGPVTEAFF | TGTGCCAGCAGCGTAGGGGGGGGCCCCGTCACTGAAGCTTTCTTT
13 | TRBJ2-3 | . | TRBV6-4 | many | CASSAPGTDTQYF | TGTGCCAGCAGTGCCCCTGGCACAGATACGCAGTATTTT
14 | TRBJ2-7 | TRBD1 | TRBV6-6 | many | CASSPRDRGYEQYF | TGCGCCAGCAGCCCTCGGGACAGAGGCTACGAGCAGTACTTC
15 | TRBJ1-5 | . | TRBV6-2/TRBV6-3 | few | CASSYIGQIDQPQHF | TGTGCCAGCAGTTATATCGGACAGATAGATCAGCCCCAGCATTTT
16 | TRBJ2-1 | TRBD2 | TRBV27 | . | CASSRFLAGLGDEQFF | TGTGCCAGCAGCCGCTTTCTAGCGGGGCTGGGGGATGAGCAGTTCTTC
14 | TRBJ1-5 | . | TRBV19 | many | CASSIVVVNQPQHF | TGTGCCAGTAGTATTGTGGTAGTCAATCAGCCCCAGCATTTT